What follows describes a single T cell receptor (beta chain). This specimen belongs to a study of T cell responses to AZD1222 COVID-19 vaccine. Produced via immunoSEQ multiplex PCR; TCRdb's table is partial and in-frame only. Counted here are roughly 200,000 clones, around 94% occurring once; the ten biggest clones make up 1% to 1.5%. Germline CDR1 SNHLY, CDR2 FYNNEI. V was pared by 7 bases and J by 4 bases, with 11 bases between. This CDR3 region has 12 residues. The material was peripheral blood, obtained on day 0 of AZD1222 vaccination. This TCR was sampled from an adult in good health. The chain has TRBV2 and TRBJ2-7; the D gene could be TRBD1 or TRBD2 (5 bases each). The CDR3 nucleotides read TGTGCCAGCATTGGGACCTCATACGAGCAGTACTTC. Amino acids: CASIGTSYEQYF. Using reference TRBV2 and TRBJ2-7 for the parts outside the CDR3, the full variable domain is EPEVTQTPSHQVTQMGQEVILRCVPISNHLYFYWYRQILGQKVEFLVSFYNNEISEKSEIFDDQFSVERPDGSNFTLKIRSTKLEDSAMYFCASIGTSYEQYFGPGTRLTVT.